Listed below are T cell receptor beta chains from one sample, sequenced in a study of T cell responses to AZD1222 COVID-19 vaccine. Repertoires were generated with immunoSEQ multiplex PCR, while TCRdb's copy carries only in-frame clones and drops some. Altogether about 180,000 clones are present, about 90% being singletons, with the ten largest covering around a tenth. Material: peripheral blood, obtained 28 days after the second AZD1222 dose. All receptors come from an adult who received the AZD1222 COVID-19 vaccine. CDR3s include the opening cysteine and the closing phenylalanine or tryptophan. D genes are given only for firm matches.

d_call	v_call	j_call	cdr3_aa	cdr3_nt
NA	TRBV7-8	TRBJ2-7	CASSLGGSAYEQYF	TGTGCCAGCAGCCTAGGGGGGTCTGCCTACGAGCAGTACTTC
NA	TRBV5-5	TRBJ2-3	CASSFSYSTDTQYF	TGTGCCAGCAGCTTCAGCTACTCCACAGATACGCAGTATTTT
TRBD2	TRBV5-1	TRBJ2-7	CASSPGGGPSYEQYF	TGCGCCAGCAGCCCGGGCGGGGGGCCCTCCTACGAGCAGTACTTC
NA	TRBV6-6	TRBJ2-7	CASRGTTPDEQYF	TGTGCCAGCAGGGGGACAACCCCAGACGAGCAGTACTTC
NA	TRBV15	TRBJ2-7	CATSRGGSLYEQYF	TGTGCCACCAGCAGGGGGGGCAGTCTCTACGAGCAGTACTTC
NA	TRBV19	TRBJ1-5	CARRGTVLWRQPQHF	TGTGCCCGCAGGGGAACGGTTCTCTGGCGACAGCCCCAGCATTTT
NA	TRBV7-2	TRBJ2-1	CASSLDGGSSYNEQFF	TGTGCCAGCAGCTTAGATGGGGGGAGCAGCTACAATGAGCAGTTCTTC
NA	TRBV7-9	TRBJ1-1	CASSRPTGQYAEAFF	TGTGCCAGCAGCCGTCCTACGGGACAATACGCTGAAGCTTTCTTT
TRBD1	TRBV29-1	TRBJ1-2	CSVKQGNYGYTF	TGCAGCGTTAAACAGGGGAACTATGGCTACACCTTC
NA	TRBV2	TRBJ1-4	CATKGRVTHEKLFF	TGTGCCACCAAGGGGAGGGTTACACATGAAAAACTGTTTTTT